One and the same sample provided the 23 T cell receptor beta chains below, sequenced in a study of post-analysis software for immune sequencing data. Points from the study as a whole: Relative to controls, patients had a few TRBV segments at higher frequency, with TRBV5-6, TRBV5-1 and TRBV20-1 among these.

The antigens of these receptors remain unknown. The authors incorporated unique molecular identifiers into the TCR beta cDNA libraries. TCRdb reprocessed the PCR reads via MiXCR and lists one record per CDR3 protein. The sample comprises 450,000 or so distinct CDR3 sequences, approximately 46% of which are singletons, and 12% rests with the top ten. The specimen was blood. Every receptor here comes from a girl between 5 and 17 years old with multiple sclerosis.

In this sample, this clonotype turned up a few times. The CDR3: CASSYPNSPDTQYF. The CDR3 nucleotides read TGTGCCAGCAGTTACCCAAACAGCCCAGATACGCAGTATTTT. This chain joins TRBV6-6 and TRBJ2-3; D is unresolved. Germline V gives CDR1 MNHNY, CDR2 SVGAGI (reference sequence). V was cut by 2 bases and J by 4 bases, with 10 bases left in between. This CDR3 spans 14 amino acids.

This clonotype was seen more than once but under ten times. The chain links TRBV28 to TRBJ1-2; 8 bases agree with TRBD1. After removal of 6 bases from V and 2 bases from J, the junction contained 8 bases not matched to a gene. In germline, CDR1 is MDHEN, CDR2 SYDVKM. The CDR3 is 15 amino acids. The CDR3, as DNA: TGTGCCAGCAGAATGACAGGGGCAAGAAACTATGGCTACACCTTC. Protein: CASRMTGARNYGYTF.

V and J are TRBV4-1 and TRBJ1-4; 9 bases fit TRBD1. The V segment lost 3 bases and the J segment 4 bases; nucleotides outside the gene matches: 12. The CDR3 covers 18 residues. Germline CDR1 is MGHRA and CDR2 is YSYEKL. CDR3 in amino acids: CASSQPGTGNNYNEKLFF. CDR3 sequence (DNA): TGCGCCAGCAGCCAGCCTGGGACAGGGAACAATTATAATGAAAAACTGTTTTTT.

The chain is built from TRBV30 and TRBJ1-5; the D gene is possibly TRBD1 (5 bases). Germline values: CDR1 GTSNPN, CDR2 SVGIG (reference sequence). V was pared by 3 bases and J by 2 bases, with 14 bases between. The CDR3 runs 15 residues. CDR3 loop: CAWSQGTVGNQPQHF. CDR3 nucleotides: TGTGCCTGGAGCCAGGGAACAGTGGGCAATCAGCCCCAGCATTTT.

V is TRBV10-2 and J is TRBJ2-7; TRBD2 agrees at 8 bases. The J call is uncertain, as TRBJ2-5 better fits the DNA end. This CDR3 spans 14 amino acids. CDR1 WSHSY and CDR2 SAAADI come from the germline V gene. CDR3 nucleotides: TGCGCCAGCCGGGAGGGGGGCTTCAAAGAGACCCAGTACTTC. Translating it yields CASREGGFKETQYF.

The chain employs TRBV18 and TRBJ2-6, with 9 nucleotides matching TRBD1. Trimming took 3 bases from V and 1 from J; bases not matched to a gene: 4. Germline V gene data show CDR1 as KGHSH and CDR2 as LQKENI. CDR3 length: 17 amino acids. CDR3 loop: CASSPTGGTSGANVLTF. CDR3 DNA sequence: TGTGCCAGCTCACCGACAGGGGGAACATCTGGGGCCAACGTCCTGACTTTC. Looking up the rest from reference TRBV18 and TRBJ2-6 gives the full variable domain: NAGVMQNPRHLVRRRGQEARLRCSPMKGHSHVYWYRQLPEEGLKFMVYLQKENIIDESGMPKERFSAEFPKEGPSILRIQQVVRGDSAAYFCASSPTGGTSGANVLTFGAGSRLTVL.

V usage is TRBV25-1 and J usage is TRBJ1-4; D unresolved. CDR3 length: 15 residues. The germline gives CDR1 MGHDK, CDR2 SYGVNS. V dropped 1 base and J dropped 5 bases, with 11 bases sitting between them. The CDR3 loop is CASSESLAWNEKLFF. DNA of the CDR3: TGTGCCAGCAGTGAATCCCTGGCTTGGAATGAAAAACTGTTTTTT.

A single count supports this clonotype. This sequence joins TRBV12-3 or TRBV12-4 and TRBJ1-5; D might be TRBD1 (6 bases). The CDR3 runs to 15 residues. Trimming took off 3 bases at V and 6 bases at J, with 15 bases between the two ends. CDR3: CASSFGGGGTQPQHF. CDR3 sequence (DNA): TGTGCCAGCAGTTTCGGGGGGGGCGGGACTCAGCCCCAGCATTTT.

The rearrangement joins TRBV4-3 to TRBJ2-7; TRBD2 aligns across 7 bases. J gave up 4 bases and V 0 bases, and 9 bases lay outside the gene matches. This CDR3 has 16 amino acids. Looked up from germline, CDR1 is LGHNA and CDR2 is YSLEER. CDR3 residues: CASSQDEEAGSYEQYF. CDR3 nucleotide sequence: TGCGCCAGCAGCCAAGATGAGGAAGCGGGATCGTACGAGCAGTACTTC.

CDR3 sequence reads: CASSLKGRIYEQYF. In DNA, the CDR3 is TGTGCCAGCAGTTTGAAGGGACGGATCTACGAGCAGTACTTC. The rearrangement joins TRBV28 to TRBJ2-7, with D possibly called TRBD1 or TRBD2 (5 bases each). The germline V and J ends were trimmed by 3 bases and 3 bases, with 12 bases remaining between them. CDR3 size: 14 residues. Looked up from germline, CDR1 is MDHEN and CDR2 is SYDVKM.

V is TRBV28 and J is TRBJ2-2; the D is unclear. CDR1 and CDR2 (germline): MDHEN, SYDVKM. V gave up 4 bases and J gave up 3 bases, with 9 bases separating them. The CDR3 spans 14 residues. Here the CDR3 reads CASSWQVYTGELFF. The CDR3 DNA follows: TGTGCCAGCAGTTGGCAGGTGTACACCGGGGAGCTGTTTTTT.

The chain is built from TRBV27 and TRBJ1-2; 9 bases line up with TRBD1. J gave up 8 bases and V 6 bases, and 13 bases lay outside the gene matches. The CDR3 runs to 15 residues. CDR1 and CDR2 from the germline V gene are MNHEY and SMNVEV (reference sequence). This chain's CDR3 is CASSPSGQGLGGYTF. CDR3 sequence (DNA): TGTGCCAGCAGCCCCTCGGGACAGGGTTTGGGGGGCTACACCTTC.

This clonotype was seen once. The chain couples TRBV29-1 to TRBJ2-1, with D perhaps matching TRBD2 (6 bases). CDR1 and CDR2 (germline): SQVTM, ANQGSEA. Trimming pared 0 bases from V and 0 bases from J, leaving 12 bases between. The CDR3 sequence is 16 residues long. Written as DNA, the CDR3 is TGCAGCGTTGAAGATCGGGGGAAGCGCTCCTACAATGAGCAGTTCTTC. As protein: CSVEDRGKRSYNEQFF.

In this sample, this clonotype turned up a few times. The chain links TRBV7-9 to TRBJ2-4, with TRBD1 matching over 9 bases. J was trimmed by 0 bases and V by 3 bases; bases with no gene match: 3. CDR1 SEHNR and CDR2 FQNEAQ come from the germline V gene (reference sequence). This CDR3 contains 16 residues. DNA of the CDR3: TGTGCCAGCAGCTTGTGGACAGGGGTAGCCAAAAACATTCAGTACTTC. Protein product: CASSLWTGVAKNIQYF.

This clonotype was detected a few times. V and J are TRBV5-5 and TRBJ2-5; D possibly corresponds to TRBD2 (5 bases). V gave up 0 bases and J gave up 5 bases, with 11 bases separating them. This CDR3 comprises 14 residues. Germline values: CDR1 SGHKS, CDR2 YYEKEE (reference sequence). The CDR3 here is CASSLGAGRETQYF. The CDR3 DNA reads TGTGCCAGCAGCTTGGGTGCGGGTAGGGAGACCCAGTACTTC.

The J gene is TRBJ2-5, the V gene TRBV7-2; TRBD2 agrees at 10 bases. This CDR3 has 16 amino acids. The V gene end was trimmed by 1 base and the J gene end by 5 bases; junction bases not matched to a gene: 7. From germline, CDR1 is SGHTA and CDR2 FQGNSA. The DNA for the CDR3 is TGTGCCAGCAGCTTAGTGGCTAGCGGGAGCCTGGAGACCCAGTACTTC. The encoded protein is CASSLVASGSLETQYF.

The sample holds one count of this clonotype. The V gene is TRBV20-1, the J gene TRBJ2-7, with TRBD2 matching over 8 bases. Germline loops: CDR1 DFQATT, CDR2 SNEGSKA (reference sequence). The CDR3 loop spans 14 amino acids. The V gene end was trimmed by 1 base and the J gene end by 3 bases; junction bases not matched to a gene: 5. The CDR3 protein is CSARGEGLGYEQYF. For the CDR3, the DNA is TGCAGTGCTAGAGGGGAGGGACTAGGCTACGAGCAGTACTTC.

The rearrangement joins TRBV28 to TRBJ2-3; tentative D call: TRBD1 (5 bases). The CDR3 runs 15 residues. Trimming shortened V by 7 bases and J by 0 bases, and 14 bases separated the two germline ends. The V gene's germline CDR1 is MDHEN and CDR2 SYDVKM. Written as DNA, the CDR3 is TGTGCCAGCACCCAGGGCCGACTTAGCACAGATACGCAGTATTTT. Translation: CASTQGRLSTDTQYF.

The chain uses TRBV12-3 or TRBV12-4 and TRBJ1-5; D not certain. The ends were cut back, 4 bases at V and 5 bases at J, with 12 bases in the middle. The CDR3 is 14 residues long. The CDR3 coding sequence is TGTGCCAGCAGTTCGTTGTCATACGATCAGCCCCAGCATTTT. Translating gives CASSSLSYDQPQHF.

The CDR3 nucleotides read TGTGCCAGCAGCAAAGCCGCGGCACCCAAACCTTACAATGAGCAGTTCTTC. As protein: CASSKAAAPKPYNEQFF. V gene TRBV9 combines with J gene TRBJ2-1; D is unresolved. CDR3 length: 17 amino acids. The germline V and J ends were trimmed by 4 bases and 4 bases, with 21 bases remaining between them. CDR1 and CDR2 from the germline V gene are SGDLS and YYNGEE.

The rearrangement joins TRBV20-1 to TRBJ2-1, with 8 nucleotides matching TRBD2. V was pared by 5 bases and J by 6 bases, with 9 bases of the junction left unmatched. CDR3 length: 14 residues. Germline assignment: CDR1 DFQATT and CDR2 SNEGSKA (reference sequence). CDR3 in DNA: TGCAGTGCTCCCGGGACTAGAGGTACCAATGAGCAGTTCTTC. As protein: CSAPGTRGTNEQFF.

This clonotype has a handful of counts. The chain couples TRBV12-3 or TRBV12-4 to TRBJ2-7; 9 nucleotides match TRBD1. J lost 5 bases, V lost 3 bases, and 20 bases had no gene match. The CDR3 spans 19 residues. The CDR3 sequence is CASSFYATQGTGSPHEQYF. CDR3 bases: TGTGCCAGCAGTTTTTACGCAACACAGGGGACAGGGAGCCCCCACGAGCAGTACTTC.

This chain uses TRBV2 with TRBJ1-4; maybe TRBD1 (5 bases). Germline V lookup: CDR1 SNHLY, CDR2 FYNNEI. This CDR3 contains 12 residues. Trimming removed 10 bases from V and 8 bases from J, with 14 bases in between. CDR3 region: CATGGSKEKLFF. CDR3 nucleotide sequence: TGTGCCACCGGGGGGTCGAAGGAAAAACTGTTTTTT.